The 18 T cell receptor beta chains listed next were all sequenced from one sample in a study of cytomegalovirus exposure and HLA in healthy donors. PCR involved 60 Vbeta and 13 Jbeta primers. Assay used: immunoSEQ multiplex PCR; TCRdb lists only in-frame clones, some missing. The sample contains 110,000 to 150,000 clones, less than 9.5% of which appear only once. The sequencing input was PBMCs. These receptors came from a male donor in good health and CMV-seronegative.

Only a few counts were recorded for this clone. The chain couples TRBV30 to TRBJ2-7; 10 positions match TRBD1. The germline CDR1 and CDR2 sequences are GTSNPN and SVGIG (reference sequence). With 5 bases clipped from V and 5 bases from J, the junction kept 6 bases outside the gene matches. This CDR3 contains 13 residues. CDR3 coding DNA: TGTGCCTGGGGACAGGGGGGAACCCACGAGCAGTACTTC. Translation: CAWGQGGTHEQYF.

The chain couples TRBV7-8 to TRBJ2-1; possible D gene TRBD2, 6 bases. The CDR3 extends over 13 amino acids. V was shortened by 6 bases and J by 4 bases, with 10 bases between the two germline ends. Per germline, CDR1 SGHVS and CDR2 FQNEAQ. The chain's CDR3 is CASRKAGYNEQFF. CDR3 DNA sequence: TGTGCCAGCAGGAAGGCGGGGTACAATGAGCAGTTCTTC.

In regard to this clone: Germline and junction disagree at one end, which may indicate a read error. This chain connects TRBV7-2 to TRBJ1-2, with 11 positions matching TRBD1. CDR3 size: 15 residues. Germline V CDR1 and CDR2: SGHTA, FQGNSA. The CDR3 coding sequence is TGTGCCAGCAGCCCGGGGACAGGGGGGGATTATGCCTACACCTTC. Translated, it gives CASSPGTGGDYAYTF.

In its sample, this clone was seen a few times. The V call is TRBV7-8, the J call TRBJ1-1, with 12 bases identical to TRBD1. The ends lost 5 bases at V and 11 bases at J; junction bases unmatched: 15. CDR3 length: 16 amino acids. The germline V gene encodes CDR1 SGHVS and CDR2 FQNEAQ. CDR3 bases: TGTGCCAGCAGCCAGTCAACGGGACAGGGGGCCAGGGATGCTTTCTTT. Translation gives CASSQSTGQGARDAFF.

There are a few counts of this clone. The chain recombines TRBV11-2 with TRBJ2-7; D not resolved. Trimming cost V 5 bases and J 0 bases, with 11 bases left between them. CDR3 length: 14 amino acids. Germline V lookup: CDR1 SGHAT, CDR2 FQNNGV. The chain's CDR3 is CASSPGVLSYEQYF. As DNA, the CDR3 is TGTGCCAGCAGCCCGGGTGTCCTCTCCTACGAGCAGTACTTC.

This clone appeared a few times. This chain links TRBV7-8 with TRBJ1-6, with a weak D call TRBD1 (5 bases). Germline loops: CDR1 SGHVS, CDR2 FQNEAQ. V was shortened by 8 bases and J by 5 bases, with 13 bases between the two germline ends. The CDR3 loop spans 14 amino acids. DNA for the CDR3: TGTGCCAGCGGGGCTGGGCAAAATAATTCACCCCTCCACTTT. Translated, it gives CASGAGQNNSPLHF.

V gene TRBV7-2 combines with J gene TRBJ2-1; 11 bases are a match to TRBD1. Unmatched junction bases numbered 8, after V lost 3 bases and J lost 4 bases. The germline gives CDR1 SGHTA, CDR2 FQGNSA. This CDR3 spans 17 amino acids. CDR3 amino acids: CASSLALGQGAYNEQFF. CDR3 nucleotides: TGTGCCAGCAGCTTGGCTTTAGGACAGGGGGCTTACAATGAGCAGTTCTTC.

This clone turned up a few times. The genes are TRBV28 and TRBJ2-7; D possibly corresponds to TRBD1 (5 bases). Germline-derived CDR1 and CDR2 are MDHEN and SYDVKM. V lost 3 bases and J 2 bases, leaving 11 bases between the germline ends. This CDR3 is 14 amino acids long. Written as DNA, the CDR3 is TGTGCCAGCAGTTTCAGGGAAGGGGCCTACGAGCAGTACTTC. Protein sequence: CASSFREGAYEQYF.

This clone has more than one count but fewer than ten. V is TRBV19 and J is TRBJ2-5; D is possibly TRBD1 (6 bases). CDR3 size: 15 residues. V lost 0 bases and J lost 2, with 10 bases in between. CDR1 is LNHDA and CDR2 is SQIVND in the germline V gene (reference sequence). Written as DNA, the CDR3 is TGTGCCAGTAGTATAGATTACAGGGCTCAAGAGACCCAGTACTTC. Encoded protein: CASSIDYRAQETQYF.

This chain uses TRBV28 with TRBJ2-1; 8 bases map to TRBD2. The ends lost 6 bases at V and 8 bases at J; junction bases unmatched: 9. Looked up from germline, CDR1 is MDHEN and CDR2 is SYDVKM. This CDR3 is 14 amino acids long. The CDR3 loop reads CASRAGVKVDEQFF. The CDR3 DNA reads as TGTGCCAGCAGAGCGGGAGTTAAGGTGGATGAGCAGTTCTTC.

The chain couples TRBV4-3 to TRBJ2-2; weak D call: TRBD2 (7 bases). The CDR3 is 16 residues long. V was cut by 4 bases and J by 1 base, with 13 bases left in between. Germline V gene lookup returns CDR1 LGHNA and CDR2 YSLEER. CDR3 sequence reads: CASSRGGHGNTGELFF. CDR3 DNA sequence: TGCGCCAGCAGCCGGGGGGGGCACGGGAACACCGGGGAGCTGTTTTTT.

The rearrangement links TRBV18 to TRBJ1-3; D may be TRBD1 (6 bases). Trimming pared 8 bases from V and 2 bases from J, leaving 16 bases between. CDR1 and CDR2 from the germline V gene are KGHSH and LQKENI. CDR3 length: 15 amino acids. CDR3 DNA: TGTGCCAGCGCTCAGACAGGCTATCCTGGAAACACCATATATTTT. As protein: CASAQTGYPGNTIYF.

The chain is built from TRBV6-1 and TRBJ1-5; D gene ambiguous. The CDR3 has 16 residues. CDR1 MNHNS and CDR2 SASEGT come from the germline V gene. V was pared by 4 bases and J by 6 bases, with 19 bases between. CDR3 DNA: TGTGCCAGCAGTGCCCACTACCGGGAAAAGGTTCAGCCCCAGCATTTT. It encodes CASSAHYREKVQPQHF.

V and J are TRBV28 and TRBJ2-3, with a tentative D call TRBD2 (6 bases). Per the germline V gene, CDR1 is MDHEN and CDR2 is SYDVKM. CDR3 length: 16 amino acids. V was clipped by 9 bases and J by 6 bases, with 25 bases between them. The CDR3 reads CASSRTRGSLFDTQYF. The CDR3 DNA sequence: TGTGCCAGTTCCCGGACCCGGGGGTCGTTGTTCGATACGCAGTATTTT.

This clone was observed a handful of times. This chain joins TRBV5-1 and TRBJ1-2; 8 nucleotides agree with TRBD1. CDR3 length: 14 amino acids. V was clipped by 4 bases and J by 2 bases; unmatched bases: 4. CDR1 and CDR2 from the germline V gene are SGHRS and YFSETQ. Written as DNA, the CDR3 is TGCGCCAGCAGCGTGGACAGGGCCAACTATGGCTACACCTTC. Protein product: CASSVDRANYGYTF.

This CDR3 is CASSLDRGTNEQFF. For the CDR3, the DNA is TGTGCCAGCAGCCTCGACAGGGGGACGAATGAGCAGTTCTTC. The V call is TRBV7-2, the J call TRBJ2-1; 9 bases match TRBD1. Germline V gene data show CDR1 as SGHTA and CDR2 as FQGNSA. The J segment lost 7 bases and the V segment lost 5 bases, leaving 6 bases of the junction unmatched. The CDR3 consists of 14 residues.

The chain links TRBV5-1 to TRBJ2-1; 7 positions match TRBD2. V shed 0 bases, J shed 5 bases, and the junction held 5 bases outside the gene matches. This CDR3 is 15 amino acids long. Germline CDR1 reads SGHRS; CDR2 reads YFSETQ. CDR3 protein: CASSLGGGFNNEQFF. Here the CDR3 DNA reads TGCGCCAGCAGCTTGGGGGGGGGATTTAACAATGAGCAGTTCTTC.

This chain links TRBV2 with TRBJ1-3; 7 bases line up with TRBD1. Losses at the gene ends were 5 bases for V and 0 bases for J; bases not matched to a gene: 10. The CDR3 runs 17 residues. The germline V gene has CDR1 SNHLY and CDR2 FYNNEI. CDR3 protein: CASSLQGSISSGNTIYF. In DNA form, the CDR3 reads TGTGCCAGCAGTTTACAGGGGTCCATCTCCTCTGGAAACACCATATATTTT.